The 22 T cell receptor beta chains reported below all come from one sample, sequenced in a study of technical replicates of blood from several donors. The protocol was immunoSEQ multiplex PCR, while the TCRdb copy is restricted to in-frame clones and leaves out a portion. The data hold 80,000 or so clones, with about 94% observed a single time. The sequencing sample was made of T cells isolated from PBMCs. The receptors come from a human donor in good health.

The chain recombines TRBV5-4 with TRBJ2-5; 14 bases are shared with TRBD2. This CDR3 is built from 17 residues. Trimming cost V 5 bases and J 2 bases; bases outside gene matches: 8. From germline, CDR1 is SGHNT and CDR2 YYREEE (reference sequence). CDR3 residues: CASRGGLAGVRQETQYF. The CDR3 bases are TGTGCCAGCAGGGGGGGACTAGCGGGAGTTAGACAAGAGACCCAGTACTTC. Full variable domain (missing parts from reference TRBV5-4 and TRBJ2-5): ETGVTQSPTHLIKTRGQQVTLRCSSQSGHNTVSWYQQALGQGPQFIFQYYREEENGRGNFPPRFSGLQFPNYSSELNVNALELDDSALYLCASRGGLAGVRQETQYFGPGTRLLVL.

This clone was seen once. The chain recombines TRBV7-2 with TRBJ2-3; 7 bases map to TRBD1. The V gene end was trimmed by 4 bases and the J gene end by 2 bases; junction bases not matched to a gene: 9. This CDR3 contains 16 residues. Germline loops: CDR1 SGHTA, CDR2 FQGNSA. The CDR3 bases are TGTGCCAGCAGCTCCAAGGACAGGAGGTCCACAGATACGCAGTATTTT. It specifies CASSSKDRRSTDTQYF. The full variable domain, in which reference TRBV7-2 and TRBJ2-3 provide the parts outside the CDR3, is GAGVSQSPSNKVTEKGKDVELRCDPISGHTALYWYRQSLGQGLEFLIYFQGNSAPDKSGLPSDRFSAERTGGSVSTLTIQRTQQEDSAVYLCASSSKDRRSTDTQYFGPGTRLTVL.

The rearrangement uses TRBV4-1 and TRBJ2-5, with TRBD2 identical over 8 bases. Germline lookup yields CDR1 MGHRA and CDR2 YSYEKL. The CDR3 runs to 16 residues. Trimming removed 5 bases from V and 2 bases from J; junction bases left unmatched: 10. The CDR3 here is CASSKSGLAVQETQYF. The CDR3 region has the DNA TGCGCCAGCAGCAAAAGCGGACTAGCAGTTCAAGAGACCCAGTACTTC.

The chain joins TRBV2 to TRBJ1-2; possibly TRBD1 for D (5 bases). V lost 6 bases to trimming and J lost 2 bases, with 16 bases between them. CDR1 is SNHLY and CDR2 is FYNNEI in the germline V gene. The CDR3 is 15 residues long. CDR3 loop: CASREGRVVNYGYTF. CDR3 coding DNA: TGTGCCAGCAGGGAGGGCAGGGTGGTGAACTATGGCTACACCTTC.

The DNA of the CDR3 is TGTGCCAGCAGCTCAAGCACAGATACGCAGTATTTT. The encoded protein is CASSSSTDTQYF. The chain links TRBV11-2 to TRBJ2-3; D call uncertain. CDR1 is SGHAT, CDR2 FQNNGV, per germline. V shed 4 bases and J shed 0 bases, with 2 bases lying between them. This CDR3 has 12 amino acids.

The chain carries TRBV13 and TRBJ2-2; 8 nucleotides agree with TRBD1. Germline-derived CDR1 and CDR2 are PRHDT and FYEKMQ (reference sequence). V was pared by 7 bases and J by 9 bases, with 4 bases of the junction left unmatched. The CDR3 consists of 12 residues. The CDR3 is CASTPGGWELFF. For the CDR3, the DNA is TGTGCCAGCACCCCAGGGGGCTGGGAGCTGTTTTTT.

The J gene is TRBJ2-1, the V gene TRBV11-2; perhaps TRBD1 as D (6 bases). The germline V gene has CDR1 SGHAT and CDR2 FQNNGV. Trimming left V 1 base short and J 1 base short, with 11 bases between. The CDR3 is made up of 16 amino acids. The CDR3 nucleotides read TGTGCCAGCAGCTTAGTTTACAGGGAATCCTACAATGAGCAGTTCTTC. This gives the protein CASSLVYRESYNEQFF.

The chain combines TRBV5-1 with TRBJ1-1; D is perhaps TRBD1 (5 bases). The CDR3 is 14 residues long. CDR1 and CDR2 from the germline V gene are SGHRS and YFSETQ. With 1 base removed from V and 1 base from J, the gap between germline ends came to 8 bases. The CDR3 here is CASSLNGGNTEAFF. The DNA for the CDR3 is TGCGCCAGCAGCTTGAACGGGGGGAACACTGAAGCTTTCTTT.

The gene calls are TRBV6-5 and TRBJ2-3, with D unresolved. This CDR3 contains 16 residues. V was trimmed by 2 bases and J by 0 bases, leaving 12 bases between them. The V gene's germline CDR1 is MNHEY and CDR2 SVGAGI. CDR3: CASSYRPEVSTDTQYF. In DNA form, the CDR3 reads TGTGCCAGCAGTTACCGCCCAGAGGTTAGCACAGATACGCAGTATTTT.

The V gene is TRBV6-5, the J gene TRBJ1-5; TRBD1 matches at 8 bases. In germline, CDR1 is MNHEY, CDR2 SVGAGI. The CDR3 totals 15 residues. V was pared by 3 bases and J by 3 bases, with 4 bases of the junction left unmatched. The CDR3 loop reads CASSYMTGDNQPQHF. DNA of the CDR3: TGTGCCAGCAGTTATATGACAGGGGACAATCAGCCCCAGCATTTT.

This sequence joins TRBV5-1 and TRBJ2-4; 8 bases are shared with TRBD1. The CDR3 has 16 residues. CDR1 is SGHRS, CDR2 YFSETQ, per germline. V trimming: 0 bases; J trimming: 3 bases; junction bases outside the gene matches: 5. CDR3 sequence: CASSLAPGQDKNIQYF. The CDR3 DNA follows: TGCGCCAGCAGCTTGGCCCCGGGACAGGACAAAAACATTCAGTACTTC.

V usage is TRBV27 and J usage is TRBJ2-3; TRBD2 matches at 9 bases. Germline CDR1 is MNHEY and CDR2 is SMNVEV (reference sequence). The CDR3 consists of 16 residues. The ends lost 4 bases at V and 0 bases at J; junction bases unmatched: 5. As DNA, the CDR3 is TGTGCCAGCAGTTACCGACTAGCGGCTAGCACAGATACGCAGTATTTT. Its protein product is CASSYRLAASTDTQYF.

The chain joins TRBV6-5 to TRBJ1-5; D possibly corresponds to TRBD1 (5 bases). The CDR3 has 14 amino acids. Germline V gives CDR1 MNHEY, CDR2 SVGAGI. V gave up 6 bases and J gave up 4 bases, with 13 bases separating them. Written as DNA, the CDR3 is TGTGCCAGCAGCCGTGGACGGGGGAATCAGCCCCAGCATTTT. Its protein is CASSRGRGNQPQHF.

CDR3 protein: CASSLEGAGANVLTF. As DNA, the CDR3 is TGCGCCAGCAGCTTGGAGGGGGCTGGGGCCAACGTCCTGACTTTC. This sequence joins TRBV5-1 and TRBJ2-6; D may be TRBD1 (6 bases). This CDR3 is built from 15 residues. V was clipped by 0 bases and J by 2 bases, with 6 bases between them. Germline CDR1 is SGHRS and CDR2 is YFSETQ.

CDR3 DNA sequence: TGTGCCAGCAGATTGGGACAGGGAATCGCCTACAATGAGCAGTTCTTC. Protein product: CASRLGQGIAYNEQFF. The chain uses TRBV27 and TRBJ2-1; 9 bases agree with TRBD1. The V and J ends lost 6 bases and 2 bases, in that order; junction bases with no gene match: 8. The CDR3 extends over 16 amino acids. Germline V CDR1 and CDR2: MNHEY, SMNVEV (reference sequence).

The CDR3 reads CASSLSPGQGMGGNQPQHF. DNA of the CDR3: TGTGCCAGCAGTTTATCGCCGGGACAGGGAATGGGTGGCAATCAGCCCCAGCATTTT. V is TRBV27 and J is TRBJ1-5; 9 nucleotides align to TRBD1. The CDR3 contains 19 residues. Looked up from germline, CDR1 is MNHEY and CDR2 is SMNVEV (reference sequence). Trimming at V came to 0 bases and at J to 2 bases, leaving 11 bases not matched to a gene.

The rearrangement joins TRBV9 to TRBJ2-3; 7 bases are shared with TRBD1. The CDR3 has 13 residues. The V gene end was trimmed by 4 bases and the J gene end by 4 bases; junction bases not matched to a gene: 3. Germline V gene sequence: CDR1 SGDLS, CDR2 YYNGEE. This chain's CDR3 is CASSWTGADTQYF. In nucleotides, the CDR3 is TGTGCCAGCAGCTGGACAGGTGCAGATACGCAGTATTTT.

CDR3 in DNA: TGTGCCAGCAGTACCACAGGGGATGGATACAATGAGCAGTTCTTC. Translation gives CASSTTGDGYNEQFF. The chain links TRBV27 to TRBJ2-1; 7 nucleotides line up with TRBD1. J lost 4 bases, V lost 5 bases, and 8 bases had no gene match. Germline CDR1 MNHEY, CDR2 SMNVEV (reference sequence). The CDR3 loop spans 15 amino acids.

The V gene is TRBV28, the J gene TRBJ1-2; a possible D gene is TRBD1 (6 bases). V lost 6 bases, J lost 4 bases, and 18 bases lay in between. The CDR3 runs 15 residues. The germline gives CDR1 MDHEN, CDR2 SYDVKM. In DNA form, the CDR3 reads TGTGCCAGCAGGCCTGTGGGGGCGATCCTCTATGGCTACACCTTC. Amino acid sequence: CASRPVGAILYGYTF.

The CDR3 DNA is TGTGCCAGCAGCCTCCGCGGAGGACTAGCGGACACCATATATTTT. Its translation is CASSLRGGLADTIYF. The V and J genes are TRBV7-6 and TRBJ1-3; D remains unclear. Deletions cut 5 bases from V and 8 bases from J, with 19 bases between. Per germline, CDR1 SGHVS and CDR2 FNYEAQ. The CDR3 sequence is 15 residues long.

The rearrangement links TRBV21-1 to TRBJ1-2. TRBV21-1 is a recognized pseudogene. This CDR3 has 15 amino acids. The CDR3 nucleotides read TGTGCCAGCAGCAAACAGCGCGAGGAGGACTATGGCTACACCTTC. Translation gives CASSKQREEDYGYTF.

The gene calls are TRBV28 and TRBJ2-7, with a possible D match to TRBD2 (6 bases). The CDR3 spans 16 residues. Germline assignment: CDR1 MDHEN and CDR2 SYDVKM. V lost 4 bases and J lost 3, with 19 bases in between. Here the CDR3 DNA reads TGTGCCAGCAGTTACCAGGATCCAGGAGGGTACTACGAGCAGTACTTC. Translated, it gives CASSYQDPGGYYEQYF.